This paragraph reports one T cell receptor (beta chain). Under the authors' procedure: Nucleated cell number was recorded as an estimate derived from reference gene primer amplification. The table came from immunoSEQ multiplex PCR; TCRdb's copy has only in-frame clones and leaves some out. D and trimming come from the DNA, and the V and J calls and clone size come from that table. The repertoire holds about 230,000 clones, 84% seen once, with approximately 1.3% in the top ten. V was pared by 5 bases and J by 4 bases, with 5 bases of the junction left unmatched. The CDR3 is 14 amino acids. CDR1 is LNHDA, CDR2 SQIVND, per germline (reference sequence). This sample is part of a study of blood T cell repertoires in COVID-19. Study information: From the United States, Italy and Spain came samples of acute and convalescent COVID-19. Nucleic acid was either cDNA or gDNA, and it came from T cells, B-cell-depleted T cells, or PBMCs.

The sequencing input was peripheral blood. V gene TRBV19 combines with J gene TRBJ1-2; 9 nucleotides align to TRBD1. The TCR comes from a middle-aged woman who had recovered from COVID-19. The chain's CDR3 is CASSFRGQGYGYTF. In DNA, the CDR3 is TGTGCCAGTAGTTTTCGGGGACAGGGCTATGGCTACACCTTC.